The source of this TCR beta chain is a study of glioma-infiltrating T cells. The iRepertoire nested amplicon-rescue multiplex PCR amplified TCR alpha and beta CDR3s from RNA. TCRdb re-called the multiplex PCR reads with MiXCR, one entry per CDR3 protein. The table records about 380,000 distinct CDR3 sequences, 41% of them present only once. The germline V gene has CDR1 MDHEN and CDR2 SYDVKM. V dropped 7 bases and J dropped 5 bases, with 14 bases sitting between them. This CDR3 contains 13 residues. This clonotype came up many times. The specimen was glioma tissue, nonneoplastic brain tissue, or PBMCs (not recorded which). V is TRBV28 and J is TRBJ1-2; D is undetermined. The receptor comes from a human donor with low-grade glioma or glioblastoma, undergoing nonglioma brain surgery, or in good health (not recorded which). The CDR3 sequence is CASIGSRLYGYTF. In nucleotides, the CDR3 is TGTGCCAGCATCGGGAGCAGACTTTATGGCTACACCTTC.